This TCR beta chain was identified in a study of OX40 agonist ivuxolimab in advanced cancers. For the study at large: 30% to 40% of patients had received prior checkpoint inhibitor therapy.

CDR3 length: 10 amino acids. CDR1 and CDR2 from the germline V gene are DFQATT and SNEGSKA (reference sequence). V lost 1 base and J 8 bases, leaving 5 bases between the germline ends. Profiling relied on immunoSEQ multiplex PCR, and the TCRdb table lists in-frame clones only, not all of them. This table holds fewer than 45,000 clones, roughly 89% found once. The clonotype was recovered from an adult with an advanced solid tumor such as melanoma, head and neck, liver or kidney cancer. The genes are TRBV20-1 and TRBJ1-2; D unresolved. The sequencing used CD4+ or CD8+ T cells sorted from blood, collected in a trial of the OX40 agonist ivuxolimab. The CDR3 DNA is TGCAGTGCTAGAGGCACCGGCTACACCTTC. Residues: CSARGTGYTF.